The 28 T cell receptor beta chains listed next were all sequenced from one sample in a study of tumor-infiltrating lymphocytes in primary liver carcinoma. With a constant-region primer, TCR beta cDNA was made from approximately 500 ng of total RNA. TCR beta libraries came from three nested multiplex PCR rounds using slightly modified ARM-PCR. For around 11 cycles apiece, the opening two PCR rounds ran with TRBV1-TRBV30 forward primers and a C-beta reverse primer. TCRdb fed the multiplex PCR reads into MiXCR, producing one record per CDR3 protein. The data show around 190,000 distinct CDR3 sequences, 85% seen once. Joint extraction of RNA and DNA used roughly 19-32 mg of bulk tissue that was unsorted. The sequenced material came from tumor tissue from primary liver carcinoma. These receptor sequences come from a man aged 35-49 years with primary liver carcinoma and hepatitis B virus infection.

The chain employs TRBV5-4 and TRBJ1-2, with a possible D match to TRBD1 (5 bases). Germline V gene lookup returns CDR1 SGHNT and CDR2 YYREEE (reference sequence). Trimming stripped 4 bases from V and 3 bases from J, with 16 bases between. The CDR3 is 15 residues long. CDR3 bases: TGTGCCAGCAGCCCGGGGGAGTCAGTGGACTATGGCTACACCTTC. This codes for CASSPGESVDYGYTF. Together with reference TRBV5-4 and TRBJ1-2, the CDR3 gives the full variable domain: ETGVTQSPTHLIKTRGQQVTLRCSSQSGHNTVSWYQQALGQGPQFIFQYYREEENGRGNFPPRFSGLQFPNYSSELNVNALELDDSALYLCASSPGESVDYGYTFGSGTRLTVV.

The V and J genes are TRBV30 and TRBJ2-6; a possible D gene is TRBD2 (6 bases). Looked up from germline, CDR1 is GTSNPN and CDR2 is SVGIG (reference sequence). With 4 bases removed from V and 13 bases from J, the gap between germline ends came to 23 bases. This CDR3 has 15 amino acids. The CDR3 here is CAWTPGHGGVNVLTF. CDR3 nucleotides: TGTGCCTGGACCCCCGGACATGGCGGGGTCAATGTCCTGACTTTC.

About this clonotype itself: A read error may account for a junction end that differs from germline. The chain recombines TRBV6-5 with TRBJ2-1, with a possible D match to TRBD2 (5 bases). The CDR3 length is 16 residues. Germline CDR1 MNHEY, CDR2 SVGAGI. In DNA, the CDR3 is TGTGCCAACAGTTCGATGCGAGCGGAGATCTACAATGAGCAGTTCTTC. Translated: CANSSMRAEIYNEQFF.

The CDR3 nucleotides read TGTGCCAGCAGCGATCAAAAGCCCATAACCAAAAACATTCAGTACTTC. This codes for CASSDQKPITKNIQYF. The V gene is TRBV28, the J gene TRBJ2-4; D gene ambiguous. The CDR3 totals 16 residues. Trimming took 6 bases from V and 2 from J, leaving 17 bases between them. From germline, CDR1 is MDHEN and CDR2 SYDVKM.

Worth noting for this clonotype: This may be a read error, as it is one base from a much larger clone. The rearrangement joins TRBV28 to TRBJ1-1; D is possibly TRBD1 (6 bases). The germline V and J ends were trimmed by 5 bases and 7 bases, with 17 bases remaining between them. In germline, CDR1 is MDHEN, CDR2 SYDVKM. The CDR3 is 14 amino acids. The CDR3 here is CASSGGGLTGEAFF. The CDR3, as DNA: TGTGCCAGCAGTGGGGGCGGCTTAACCGGTGAAGCTTTCTTT.

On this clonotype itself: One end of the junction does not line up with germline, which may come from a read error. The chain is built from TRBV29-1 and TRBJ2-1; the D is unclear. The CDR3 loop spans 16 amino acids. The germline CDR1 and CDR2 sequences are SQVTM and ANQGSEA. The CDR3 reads CSVDLLDASSYNEHLF. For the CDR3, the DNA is TGCAGCGTTGATCTTCTGGACGCCAGCTCCTACAATGAGCATTTATTC.

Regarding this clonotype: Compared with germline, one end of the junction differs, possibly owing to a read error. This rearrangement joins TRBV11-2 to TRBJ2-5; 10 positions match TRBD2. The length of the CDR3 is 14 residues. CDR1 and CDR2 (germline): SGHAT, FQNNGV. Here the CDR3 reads CASSSASGSMTQYF. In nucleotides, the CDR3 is TGTGCCAGCAGCTCTGCTAGCGGGAGTATGACCCAATACTTC.

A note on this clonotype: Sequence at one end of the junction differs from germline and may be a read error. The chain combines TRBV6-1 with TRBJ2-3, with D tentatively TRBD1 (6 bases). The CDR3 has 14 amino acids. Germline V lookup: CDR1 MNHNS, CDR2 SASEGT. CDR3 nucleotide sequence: TGTGCCAGCAGTGATAGGGGGACCACAGATGCGCAGTATTTT. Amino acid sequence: CASSDRGTTDAQYF.

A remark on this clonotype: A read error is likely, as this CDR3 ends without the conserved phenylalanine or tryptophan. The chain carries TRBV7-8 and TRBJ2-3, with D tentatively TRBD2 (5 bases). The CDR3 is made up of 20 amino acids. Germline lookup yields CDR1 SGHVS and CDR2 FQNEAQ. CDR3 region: CASCLWVGSGMALKINTQYL. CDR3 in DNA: TGTGCCAGCTGCTTATGGGTTGGATCCGGGATGGCCCTAAAGATAAATACGCAGTATTTG.

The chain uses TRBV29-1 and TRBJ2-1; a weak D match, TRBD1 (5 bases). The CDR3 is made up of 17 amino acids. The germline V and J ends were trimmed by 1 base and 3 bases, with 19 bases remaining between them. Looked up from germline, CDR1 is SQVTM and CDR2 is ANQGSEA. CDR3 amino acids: CSVEVGPVEGVYNEQFF. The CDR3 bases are TGCAGCGTTGAAGTTGGGCCAGTGGAAGGGGTCTACAATGAGCAGTTCTTC.

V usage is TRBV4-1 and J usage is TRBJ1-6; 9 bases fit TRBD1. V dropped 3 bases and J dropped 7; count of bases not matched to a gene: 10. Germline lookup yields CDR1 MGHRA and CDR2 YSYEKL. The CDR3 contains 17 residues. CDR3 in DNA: TGCGCCAGCAGCCAGAATCGGGGACAGGGCCGGAATTCACCCCTCCACTTT. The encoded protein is CASSQNRGQGRNSPLHF.

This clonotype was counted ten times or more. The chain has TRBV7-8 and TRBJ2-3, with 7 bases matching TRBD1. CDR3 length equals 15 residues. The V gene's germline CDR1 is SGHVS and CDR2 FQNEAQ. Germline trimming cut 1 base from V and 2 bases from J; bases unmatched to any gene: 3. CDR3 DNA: TGTGCCAGCAGCTTAGTGGGACAGACCACAGATACGCAGTATTTT. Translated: CASSLVGQTTDTQYF. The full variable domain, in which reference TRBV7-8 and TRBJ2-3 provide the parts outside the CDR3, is GAGVSQSPRYKVAKRGQDVALRCDPISGHVSLFWYQQALGQGPEFLTYFQNEAQLDKSGLPSDRFFAERPEGSVSTLKIQRTQQEDSAVYLCASSLVGQTTDTQYFGPGTRLTVL.

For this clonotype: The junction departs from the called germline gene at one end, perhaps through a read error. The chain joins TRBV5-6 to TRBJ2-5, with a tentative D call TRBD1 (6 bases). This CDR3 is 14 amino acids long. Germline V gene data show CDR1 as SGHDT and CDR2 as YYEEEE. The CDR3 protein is CASSLGARQETQYF. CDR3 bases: TGTGCAAGCAGCTTGGGGGCTAGGCAAGAGACCCAATACTTC.

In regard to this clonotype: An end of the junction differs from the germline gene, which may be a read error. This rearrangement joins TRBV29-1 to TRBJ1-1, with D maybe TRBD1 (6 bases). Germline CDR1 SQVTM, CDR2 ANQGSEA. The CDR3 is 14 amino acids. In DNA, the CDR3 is TGCATCGTTCTTCGGACAGAGAGCAACACTGAAACTTTCTTT. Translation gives CIVLRTESNTETFF.

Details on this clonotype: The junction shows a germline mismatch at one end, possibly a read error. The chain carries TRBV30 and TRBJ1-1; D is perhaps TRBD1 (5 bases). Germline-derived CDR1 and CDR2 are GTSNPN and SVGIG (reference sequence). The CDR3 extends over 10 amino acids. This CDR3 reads CAWGHLEVFF. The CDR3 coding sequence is TGTGCCTGGGGACACCTTGAAGTTTTCTTT.

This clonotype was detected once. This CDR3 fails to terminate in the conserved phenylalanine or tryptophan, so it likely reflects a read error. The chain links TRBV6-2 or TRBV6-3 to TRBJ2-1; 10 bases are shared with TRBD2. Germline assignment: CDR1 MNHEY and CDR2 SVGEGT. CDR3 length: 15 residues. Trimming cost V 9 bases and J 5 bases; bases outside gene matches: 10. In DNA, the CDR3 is TGTGCCAGTTTACAAAGCGGGAGGGCCGACAATGAGCAGTTCATC. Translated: CASLQSGRADNEQFI.

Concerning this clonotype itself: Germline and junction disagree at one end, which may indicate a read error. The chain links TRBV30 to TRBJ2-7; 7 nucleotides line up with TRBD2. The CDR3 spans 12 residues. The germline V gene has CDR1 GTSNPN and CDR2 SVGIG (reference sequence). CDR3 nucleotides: TGTACCTCCCACATGGGGGGGAACGAGAAGTACTTC. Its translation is CTSHMGGNEKYF.

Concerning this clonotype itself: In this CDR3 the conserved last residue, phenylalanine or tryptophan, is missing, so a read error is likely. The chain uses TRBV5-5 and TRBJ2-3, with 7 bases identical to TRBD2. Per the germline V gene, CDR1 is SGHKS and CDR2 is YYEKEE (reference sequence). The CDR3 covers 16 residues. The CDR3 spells CASSIPTSANTYTQYL. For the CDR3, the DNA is TGTGCCAGCAGCATCCCCACTAGCGCCAACACATATACGCAGTATTTG.

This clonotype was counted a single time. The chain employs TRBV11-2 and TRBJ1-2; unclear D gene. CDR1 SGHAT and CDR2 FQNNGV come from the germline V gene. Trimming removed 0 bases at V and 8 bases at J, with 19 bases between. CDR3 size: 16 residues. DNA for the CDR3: TGTGCCAGCAGCTTAGAGGGAGGATGGGAGATCCTAGGCTACACCTTC. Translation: CASSLEGGWEILGYTF.

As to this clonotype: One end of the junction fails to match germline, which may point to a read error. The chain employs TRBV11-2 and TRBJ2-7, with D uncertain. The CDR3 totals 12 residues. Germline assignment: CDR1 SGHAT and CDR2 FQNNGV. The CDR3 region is CASSAGGYEQYF. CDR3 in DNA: TGTGCCAGCAGTGCTGGTGGCTACGAACAGTACTTC.

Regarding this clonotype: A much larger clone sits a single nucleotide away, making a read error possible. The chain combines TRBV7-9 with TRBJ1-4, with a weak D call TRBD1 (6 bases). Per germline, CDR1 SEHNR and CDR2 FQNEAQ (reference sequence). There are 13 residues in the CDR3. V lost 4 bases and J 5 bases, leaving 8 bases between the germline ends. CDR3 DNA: TGTGCCAGCAGCTCCAGGGGCAATGAAAAACTGTTTTTT. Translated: CASSSRGNEKLFF.

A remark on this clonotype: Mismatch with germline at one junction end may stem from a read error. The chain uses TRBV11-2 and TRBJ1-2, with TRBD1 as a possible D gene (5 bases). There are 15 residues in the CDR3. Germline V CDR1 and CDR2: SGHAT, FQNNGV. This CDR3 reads CTSSTSAGLIPSYTF. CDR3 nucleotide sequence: TGTACCAGCAGCACGTCGGCAGGGTTGATTCCTAGCTACACCTTC.

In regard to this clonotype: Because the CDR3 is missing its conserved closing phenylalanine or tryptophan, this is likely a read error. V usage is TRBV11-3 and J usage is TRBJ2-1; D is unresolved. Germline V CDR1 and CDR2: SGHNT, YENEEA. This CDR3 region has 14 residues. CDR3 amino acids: CSSSLGASNNEQFL. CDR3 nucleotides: TGTTCCAGCAGCTTAGGCGCCTCGAACAATGAGCAGTTCCTC.

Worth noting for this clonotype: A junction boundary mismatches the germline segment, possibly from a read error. CDR3 DNA: TGTAGTCACCGTACTAGCGGAGACTACAATGAGCAGATCTTC. Its protein is CSHRTSGDYNEQIF. This chain joins TRBV29-1 and TRBJ2-1; 8 bases align to TRBD2. The germline V gene encodes CDR1 SQVTM and CDR2 ANQGSEA. The CDR3 consists of 14 residues.

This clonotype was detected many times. The CDR3 DNA reads TGTGCCAGCTTTGGACTAGCGGGAGTCACCAGCTCCTACGAGCAGTACTTC. This translates into CASFGLAGVTSSYEQYF. The V gene is TRBV5-6, the J gene TRBJ2-7; 13 bases match TRBD2. Germline CDR1 reads SGHDT; CDR2 reads YYEEEE. CDR3 length: 17 amino acids. Germline trimming cut 7 bases from V and 0 bases from J; bases unmatched to any gene: 10.

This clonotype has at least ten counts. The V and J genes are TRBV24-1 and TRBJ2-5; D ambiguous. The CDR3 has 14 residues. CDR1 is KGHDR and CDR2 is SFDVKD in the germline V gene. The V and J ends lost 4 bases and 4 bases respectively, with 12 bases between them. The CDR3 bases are TGTGCCACCAGTGACCGGCGACCCGGAGAGACCCAGTACTTC. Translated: CATSDRRPGETQYF.

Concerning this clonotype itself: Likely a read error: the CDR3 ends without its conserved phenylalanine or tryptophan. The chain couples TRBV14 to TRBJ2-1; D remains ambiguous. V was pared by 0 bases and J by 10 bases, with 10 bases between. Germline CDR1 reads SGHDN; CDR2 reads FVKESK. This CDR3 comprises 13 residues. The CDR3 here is CASSQDLVREQFL. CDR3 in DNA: TGTGCCAGCAGCCAAGATCTGGTCAGGGAGCAGTTCCTC.

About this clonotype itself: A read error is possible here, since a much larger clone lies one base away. CDR3 sequence (DNA): TGTGCCTGGAGTCTGGGTCCGAGGGGGTACGAGCAGTACTTC. Translating it yields CAWSLGPRGYEQYF. This chain links TRBV30 with TRBJ2-7; D possibly corresponds to TRBD1 (6 bases). The V end lost 2 bases, the J end lost 4 bases, and 15 bases lay between the germline ends. The CDR3 is 14 amino acids. The germline gives CDR1 GTSNPN, CDR2 SVGIG (reference sequence).